A selection of T cell receptor beta chains follows, all from one sample in a study of blood T cells in healthy people across ages. In TCRdb, the 5' RACE reads were re-called with MiXCR into one record per CDR3 protein. The sample lists about 970,000 distinct CDR3 sequences, just over 50% seen once, with about a fifth in the top ten. The source material was blood. The receptors shown here come from a woman aged 55-70 years in good health. Both conserved end residues are part of each CDR3. The D gene is left open where the match is weak. Clone size is given for some rows only: seen once, a few or many times, or a class if the clone is expanded.

j_gene	v_gene	d_gene	abundance	CDR3aa	CDR3nt
TRBJ2-1	TRBV20-1	.	once	CSARMTANEQFF	TGCAGTGCTAGAATGACAGCAAATGAGCAGTTCTTC
TRBJ2-5	TRBV6-1	TRBD2	.	CASSERSVAGVPGYF	TGTGCCAGCAGTGAACGGTCGGTAGCGGGAGTCCCGGGGTACTTC
TRBJ1-5	TRBV6-2/TRBV6-3	TRBD1	.	CASSRRGFSNQPQHF	TGTGCCAGCAGTCGCAGGGGGTTTAGCAATCAGCCCCAGCATTTT
TRBJ1-5	TRBV20-1	.	.	CSGSRRSDSNQPQHF	TGCAGTGGATCCCGGAGAAGTGATAGCAATCAGCCCCAGCATTTT
TRBJ2-1	TRBV20-1	TRBD2	many	CSATGLASSEQFF	TGCAGTGCTACGGGACTAGCGAGTAGTGAGCAGTTCTTC
TRBJ2-1	TRBV20-1	TRBD2	once	CSARDPLAGAYNEQFF	TGCAGTGCTAGAGATCCCCTAGCGGGAGCCTACAATGAGCAGTTCTTC
TRBJ2-2	TRBV7-8	.	.	CASSLVLANTGELFF	TGTGCCAGCAGCCTCGTGCTAGCTAACACCGGGGAGCTGTTTTTT
TRBJ2-3	TRBV20-1	TRBD2	few	CSARDPASGSTDTQYF	TGCAGTGCTAGAGATCCGGCTAGCGGGAGCACAGATACGCAGTATTTT
TRBJ2-3	TRBV3-1	.	.	CASSQDRYREIRTDTQYF	TGTGCCAGCAGCCAAGACAGGTACAGGGAAATTAGGACAGATACGCAGTATTTT
TRBJ2-7	TRBV4-1	.	.	CASSQDWDRSGVVKQYF	TGCGCCAGCAGCCAAGATTGGGACCGGTCCGGGGTGGTGAAGCAGTACTTC
TRBJ2-1	TRBV9	TRBD2	.	CASSGTTNEQFF	TGTGCCAGCAGTGGGACTACGAATGAGCAGTTCTTC
TRBJ2-4	TRBV3-1	TRBD2	.	CASSNRGERGGNIQYF	TGTGCCAGCAGCAATAGAGGCGAGCGGGGGGGCAACATTCAGTACTTC
TRBJ2-7	TRBV4-3	.	.	CASSPSVVHEQYF	TGCGCCAGCAGCCCTTCCGTGGTCCACGAGCAGTACTTC
TRBJ2-1	TRBV3-1	.	.	CASSQVAYLYNEQFF	TGTGCCAGCAGCCAAGTGGCCTACCTATACAATGAGCAGTTCTTC
TRBJ2-7	TRBV29-1	.	.	CSAEARGGEQYF	TGCAGCGCTGAAGCCAGGGGCGGCGAGCAGTACTTC
TRBJ2-7	TRBV7-3	.	few	CASSLGDNYEQYF	TGTGCCAGCAGCTTGGGGGATAACTACGAGCAGTACTTC
TRBJ2-1	TRBV20-1	TRBD2	.	CSARVPSGSNEQFF	TGCAGTGCTAGAGTGCCTAGCGGGAGTAATGAGCAGTTCTTC
TRBJ2-4	TRBV7-2	TRBD1	.	CASSLVGRGPRAVSIQYF	TGTGCCAGCAGCTTAGTGGGAAGGGGGCCCCGGGCCGTCAGCATTCAGTACTTC
TRBJ2-1	TRBV29-1	.	many	CSVEGSTRGNNEQFF	TGCAGCGTTGAAGGGTCCACTAGGGGGAACAATGAGCAGTTCTTC
TRBJ2-1	TRBV4-3	.	.	CASSQLQGQDNEQFF	TGCGCCAGCAGCCAACTCCAGGGCCAGGACAATGAGCAGTTCTTC
TRBJ2-7	TRBV15	TRBD1	.	CATRRGTGIYEQYF	TGTGCCACCCGGAGGGGGACAGGGATCTACGAGCAGTACTTC
TRBJ1-1	TRBV27	.	few	CASSSRENTEAFF	TGTGCCAGCAGTTCTCGGGAGAACACTGAAGCTTTCTTT
TRBJ2-3	TRBV12-3/TRBV12-4	TRBD2	.	CASRWTSGNVDTQYF	TGTGCCAGCAGATGGACTAGCGGGAACGTAGATACGCAGTATTTT
TRBJ2-7	TRBV28	TRBD1	.	CASSLTGTGMWEQYF	TGTGCCAGCAGCTTGACCGGGACAGGGATGTGGGAGCAGTACTTC
TRBJ2-1	TRBV6-2/TRBV6-3	.	.	CASSLGGLINEQFF	TGTGCCAGCAGTTTAGGGGGGCTGATTAATGAGCAGTTCTTC
TRBJ2-6	TRBV5-1	.	.	CASSLYPPMGGANVLTF	TGCGCCAGCAGCTTGTATCCCCCGATGGGGGGGGCCAACGTCCTGACTTTC
TRBJ2-1	TRBV7-9	TRBD2	.	CASSLFGGSNVNEQFF	TGTGCCAGCAGCTTATTCGGCGGGAGTAACGTGAATGAGCAGTTCTTC
TRBJ2-7	TRBV7-6	TRBD2	.	CASSLGATGGGEQYF	TGTGCCAGCAGCTTAGGAGCAACGGGAGGTGGGGAGCAGTACTTC
TRBJ1-1	TRBV30	TRBD1	.	CAWYQGQGENEAFF	TGTGCCTGGTACCAGGGACAGGGGGAGAATGAAGCTTTCTTT
TRBJ2-7	TRBV20-1	TRBD1	.	CSARDWTGLSYEQYF	TGCAGTGCTAGAGATTGGACAGGGTTATCCTACGAGCAGTACTTC
TRBJ2-7	TRBV11-2	TRBD1	.	CASSYGQGASYEQYF	TGTGCCAGCAGCTACGGACAGGGGGCCTCGTACGAGCAGTACTTC
TRBJ1-3	TRBV29-1	.	.	CSVGRVSGNTIYF	TGCAGCGTGGGCAGAGTTTCTGGAAACACCATATATTTT
TRBJ2-1	TRBV6-2/TRBV6-3	.	few	CASSEGGYEQFF	TGTGCCAGCAGTGAGGGGGGGTATGAGCAGTTCTTC
TRBJ2-3	TRBV20-1	.	few	CSARGGEATDTQYF	TGCAGTGCTAGAGGTGGGGAAGCCACAGATACGCAGTATTTT
TRBJ2-5	TRBV5-1	.	.	CASSPGQGIANEQYF	TGCGCCAGCAGCCCGGGCCAGGGGATCGCCAATGAGCAGTACTTC
TRBJ2-7	TRBV4-3	.	medium-sized	CASSQKKWGPYEQYF	TGCGCCAGCAGCCAAAAAAAATGGGGACCCTACGAGCAGTACTTC